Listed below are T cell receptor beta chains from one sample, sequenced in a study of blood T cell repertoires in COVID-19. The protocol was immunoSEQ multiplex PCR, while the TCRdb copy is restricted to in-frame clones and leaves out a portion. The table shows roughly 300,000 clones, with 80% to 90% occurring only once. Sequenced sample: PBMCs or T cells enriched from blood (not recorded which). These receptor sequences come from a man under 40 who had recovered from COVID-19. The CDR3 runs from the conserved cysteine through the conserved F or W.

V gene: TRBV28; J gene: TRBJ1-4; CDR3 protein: CASSLAGGSNEKLFF
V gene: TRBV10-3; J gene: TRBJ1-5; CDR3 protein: CAITSQVGQPQHF
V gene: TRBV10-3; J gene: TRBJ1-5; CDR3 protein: CAISGGENQPQHF
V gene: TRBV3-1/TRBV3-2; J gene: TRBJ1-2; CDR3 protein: CASSQDGGRSYGYTF
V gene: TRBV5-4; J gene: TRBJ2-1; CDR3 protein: CASSLAGYRQFF
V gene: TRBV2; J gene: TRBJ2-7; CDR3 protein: CASRIGSSGLYEQYF
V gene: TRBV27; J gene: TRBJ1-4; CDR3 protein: CASSLPGRGEKLFF
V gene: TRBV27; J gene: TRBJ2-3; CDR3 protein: CASSFEGGPAYF
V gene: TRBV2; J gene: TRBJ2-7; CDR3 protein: CASSALGPYEQYF
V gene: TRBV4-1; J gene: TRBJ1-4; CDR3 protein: CASSQGDATNEKLFF
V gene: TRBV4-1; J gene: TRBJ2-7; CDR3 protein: CASSATSTGMAYEQYF
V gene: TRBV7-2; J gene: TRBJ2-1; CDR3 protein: CASSRTRNEQFF
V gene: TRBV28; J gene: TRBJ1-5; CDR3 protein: CASRLSGPQPQHF
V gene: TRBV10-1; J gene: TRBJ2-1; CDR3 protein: CASSDPAGDGNEQFF
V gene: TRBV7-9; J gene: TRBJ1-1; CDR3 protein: CASSFTSPEAFF
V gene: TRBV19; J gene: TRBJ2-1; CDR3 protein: CASSINRVLGLVNEQFF
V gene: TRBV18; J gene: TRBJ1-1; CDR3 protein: CASSHERGTGRTLGTEAFF
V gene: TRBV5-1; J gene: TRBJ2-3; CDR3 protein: CASSLTSGGSTDTQYF
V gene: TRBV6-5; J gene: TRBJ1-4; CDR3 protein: CASSYDRPNEKLFF
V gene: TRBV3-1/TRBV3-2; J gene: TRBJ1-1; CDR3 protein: CASSQVGGQNTEAFF
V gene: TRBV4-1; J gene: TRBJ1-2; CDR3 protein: CASRGFEGAQRFYGYTF
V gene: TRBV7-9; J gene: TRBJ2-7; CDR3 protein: CASSPSETSLRFEQYF
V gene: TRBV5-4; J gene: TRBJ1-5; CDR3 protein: CASSVQGHNQPQHF
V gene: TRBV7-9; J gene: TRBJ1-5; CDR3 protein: CASSRDSNQPQHF
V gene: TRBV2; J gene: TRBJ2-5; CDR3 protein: CASSDPGLAGGRETQYF
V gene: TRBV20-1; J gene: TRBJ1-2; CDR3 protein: CSAGDRGRTNGYTF
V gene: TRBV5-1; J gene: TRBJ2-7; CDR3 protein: CASSLLEGAFDEQYF
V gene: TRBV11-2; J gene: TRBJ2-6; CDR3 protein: CASSFRSLRGPSGANVLTF
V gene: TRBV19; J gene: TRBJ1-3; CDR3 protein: CASSIDRGNTIYF
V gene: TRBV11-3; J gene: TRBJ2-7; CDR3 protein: CASSEGGPGIYEQYF
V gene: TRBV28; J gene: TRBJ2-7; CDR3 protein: CASSLATLTGKEYEQYF